This TCR beta chain was recovered during a study of T cell changes during pregnancy in multiple sclerosis. The CDR3 spans 15 residues. Profiling relied on immunoSEQ multiplex PCR, and the TCRdb table lists in-frame clones only, not all of them. Found here are about 57,000 clones, 91% of them singletons; the top ten hold 3.5% to 4.5%. The chain combines TRBV21-1 with TRBJ2-5; the D call of TRBD2 is as the table states it, not checked on the DNA. TRBV21-1 is recorded as a pseudogene. Sequences were derived from peripheral blood, sampled after pregnancy. This clonotype was sampled from a female donor in good health, enrolled as a control in a pregnancy study. CDR3 sequence reads: CASLRGLAGGETQYF. The CDR3 DNA is TGTGCCAGCTTAAGGGGACTAGCGGGAGGAGAGACCCAGTACTTC.